Presented here are 8 T cell receptor beta chains from one specimen sequenced in a study of blood T cell repertoires in COVID-19. Some clones are missing from TCRdb's copy, which holds only in-frame ones; the method was immunoSEQ multiplex PCR. Of some 190,000 clones in the sample, approximately 80% are singletons; the top ten hold roughly 4.3%. What was sequenced was PBMCs or T cells enriched from blood (not recorded which). The receptors originated from a young man with acute COVID-19.

This clone was counted only a few times. The V call is TRBV27, the J call TRBJ1-2; a weak D match, TRBD1 (6 bases). Germline V gene sequence: CDR1 MNHEY, CDR2 SMNVEV (reference sequence). The germline V and J ends were trimmed by 10 bases and 6 bases, with 15 bases remaining between them. The CDR3 is 12 residues long. The CDR3 nucleotides read TGTGCCACCTCAGGGGATTACAATGGCTACACCTTC. It is translated as CATSGDYNGYTF.

The chain combines TRBV14 with TRBJ1-1; no reliable D call. Germline CDR1 and CDR2: SGHDN and FVKESK. The CDR3 length is 16 residues. The V gene lost 1 base and the J gene lost 1 base, with 13 bases spanning the gap. This chain's CDR3 is CASSQAHWSQNTEAFF. CDR3 DNA: TGTGCCAGCAGCCAAGCCCACTGGAGTCAGAACACTGAAGCTTTCTTT.

V usage is TRBV7-2 and J usage is TRBJ2-1; D gene unclear. The CDR3 totals 16 residues. The V end lost 1 base, the J end lost 0 bases, and 10 bases lay between the germline ends. From germline, CDR1 is SGHTA and CDR2 FQGNSA. The CDR3 is CASSLVTPSSYNEQFF. CDR3 DNA: TGTGCCAGCAGCTTAGTCACCCCGAGCTCCTACAATGAGCAGTTCTTC.

The chain has TRBV9 and TRBJ1-6; TRBD1 agrees at 8 bases. Germline V gene data show CDR1 as SGDLS and CDR2 as YYNGEE. V gave up 2 bases and J gave up 9 bases; unmatched junction bases: 4. The CDR3 sequence is 14 residues long. The CDR3 protein is CASSVQGARSPLHF. The CDR3 region has the DNA TGTGCCAGCAGCGTCCAGGGGGCACGTTCACCCCTCCACTTT.

This sequence joins TRBV6-5 and TRBJ1-5; no definite D call. With 11 bases removed from V and 0 bases from J, the gap between germline ends came to 14 bases. The CDR3 is 14 amino acids. In germline, CDR1 is MNHEY, CDR2 SVGAGI. The CDR3 sequence: CASLPAASNQPQHF. CDR3 nucleotides: TGTGCCTCTCTCCCAGCGGCTAGCAATCAGCCCCAGCATTTT.

This chain connects TRBV15 to TRBJ2-5, with TRBD1 as a possible D gene (5 bases). Germline V CDR1 and CDR2: LNHNV, YYDKDF (reference sequence). With 0 bases removed from V and 4 bases from J, the gap between germline ends came to 12 bases. The CDR3 has 15 residues. CDR3 protein: CATSRDNRGRETQYF. In DNA, the CDR3 is TGTGCCACCAGCAGAGATAATAGGGGAAGAGAGACCCAGTACTTC.

V usage is TRBV6-1 and J usage is TRBJ1-3, with D hard to call. This CDR3 is built from 15 residues. V was shortened by 0 bases and J by 1 base, with 7 bases between the two germline ends. Germline CDR1 reads MNHNS; CDR2 reads SASEGT. The CDR3 protein is CASSEAFGSGNTIYF. The CDR3 DNA reads TGTGCCAGCAGTGAAGCCTTCGGTTCTGGAAACACCATATATTTT.

For the CDR3, the DNA is TGTGCCAGCAGCCCTGGAGGGAATCACTATGGCTACACCTTC. Encoded protein: CASSPGGNHYGYTF. The rearrangement uses TRBV14 and TRBJ1-2; no firm D call. CDR1 is SGHDN, CDR2 FVKESK, per germline. This CDR3 is built from 14 residues. V was clipped by 4 bases and J by 3 bases, with 12 bases between them.